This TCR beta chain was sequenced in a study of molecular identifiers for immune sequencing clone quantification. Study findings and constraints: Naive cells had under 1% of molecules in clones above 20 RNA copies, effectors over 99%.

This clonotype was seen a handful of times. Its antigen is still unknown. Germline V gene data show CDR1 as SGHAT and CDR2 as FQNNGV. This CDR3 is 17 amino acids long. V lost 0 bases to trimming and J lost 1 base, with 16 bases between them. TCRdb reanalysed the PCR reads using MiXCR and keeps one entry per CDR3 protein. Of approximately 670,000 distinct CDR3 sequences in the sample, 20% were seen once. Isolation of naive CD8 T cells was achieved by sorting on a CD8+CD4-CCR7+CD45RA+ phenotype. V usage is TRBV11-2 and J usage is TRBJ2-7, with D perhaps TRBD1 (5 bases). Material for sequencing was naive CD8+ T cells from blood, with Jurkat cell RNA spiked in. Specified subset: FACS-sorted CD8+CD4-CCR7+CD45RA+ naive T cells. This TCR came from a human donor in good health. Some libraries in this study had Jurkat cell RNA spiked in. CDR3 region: CASSLESGFGRSYEQYF. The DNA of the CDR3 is TGTGCCAGCAGCTTAGAATCAGGGTTCGGTAGGTCCTACGAGCAGTACTTC.